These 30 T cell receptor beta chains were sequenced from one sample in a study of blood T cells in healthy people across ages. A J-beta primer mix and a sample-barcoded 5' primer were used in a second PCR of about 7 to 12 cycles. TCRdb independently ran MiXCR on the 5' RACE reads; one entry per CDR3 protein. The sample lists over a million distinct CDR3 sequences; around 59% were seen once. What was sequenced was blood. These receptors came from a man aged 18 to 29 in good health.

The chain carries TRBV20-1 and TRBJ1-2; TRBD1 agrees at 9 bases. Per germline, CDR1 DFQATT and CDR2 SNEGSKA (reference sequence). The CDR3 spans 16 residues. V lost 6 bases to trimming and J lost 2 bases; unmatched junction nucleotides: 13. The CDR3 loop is CSAMTDTGGANYGYTF. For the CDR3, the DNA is TGCAGTGCCATGACTGACACAGGGGGCGCGAACTATGGCTACACCTTC.

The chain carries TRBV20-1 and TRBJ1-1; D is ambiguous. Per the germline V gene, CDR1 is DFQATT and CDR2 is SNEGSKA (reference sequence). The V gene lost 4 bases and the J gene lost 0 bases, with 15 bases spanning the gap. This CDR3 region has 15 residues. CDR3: CSAIGPPPMNTEAFF. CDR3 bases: TGCAGTGCTATAGGCCCCCCGCCTATGAACACTGAAGCTTTCTTT.

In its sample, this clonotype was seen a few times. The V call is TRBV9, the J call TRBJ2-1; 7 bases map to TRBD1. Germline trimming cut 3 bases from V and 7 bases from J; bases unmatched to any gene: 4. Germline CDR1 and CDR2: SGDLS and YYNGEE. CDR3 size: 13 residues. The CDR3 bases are TGTGCCAGCAGCGGGGACAGCAAAAATGAGCAGTTCTTC. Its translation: CASSGDSKNEQFF.

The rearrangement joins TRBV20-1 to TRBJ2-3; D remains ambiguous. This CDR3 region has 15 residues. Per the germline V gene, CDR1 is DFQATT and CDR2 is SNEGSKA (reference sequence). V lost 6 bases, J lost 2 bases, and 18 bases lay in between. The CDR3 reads CSAPDSSGITDTQYF. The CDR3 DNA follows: TGCAGTGCCCCTGACTCTAGTGGGATCACAGATACGCAGTATTTT.

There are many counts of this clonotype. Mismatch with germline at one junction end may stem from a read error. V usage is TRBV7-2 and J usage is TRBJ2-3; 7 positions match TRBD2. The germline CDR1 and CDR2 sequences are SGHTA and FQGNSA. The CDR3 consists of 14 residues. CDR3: CASSLGLAADTQYF. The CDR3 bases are TGTGCCAGCAGTTTAGGCCTAGCGGCAGATACGCAGTATTTT.

CDR3 in amino acids: CASGALYGYTF. The DNA of the CDR3 is TGTGCCAGCGGTGCCCTCTATGGCTACACCTTC. V is TRBV6-5 and J is TRBJ1-2; D remains ambiguous. Germline V CDR1 and CDR2: MNHEY, SVGAGI. V was clipped by 8 bases and J by 4 bases, with 8 bases between them. CDR3 length: 11 amino acids.

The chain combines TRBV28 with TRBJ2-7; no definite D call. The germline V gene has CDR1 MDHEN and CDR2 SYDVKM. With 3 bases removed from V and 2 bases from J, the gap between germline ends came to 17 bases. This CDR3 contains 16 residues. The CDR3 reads CASSFRQPQLAYEQYF. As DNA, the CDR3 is TGTGCCAGCAGTTTCCGGCAGCCCCAGCTCGCCTACGAGCAGTACTTC.

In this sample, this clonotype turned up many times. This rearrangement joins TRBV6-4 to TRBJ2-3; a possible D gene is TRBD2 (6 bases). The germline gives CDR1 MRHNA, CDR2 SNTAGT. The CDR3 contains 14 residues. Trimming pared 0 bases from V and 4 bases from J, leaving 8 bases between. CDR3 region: CASSDSGEADTQYF. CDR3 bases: TGTGCCAGCAGTGACTCTGGGGAGGCAGATACGCAGTATTTT.

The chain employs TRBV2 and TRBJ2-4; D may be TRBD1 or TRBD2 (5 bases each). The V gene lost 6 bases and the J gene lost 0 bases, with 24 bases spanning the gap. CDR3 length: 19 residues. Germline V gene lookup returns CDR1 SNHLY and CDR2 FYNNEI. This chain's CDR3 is CASSELGDGSLIAKNIQYF. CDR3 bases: TGTGCCAGCAGCGAATTGGGGGATGGATCCCTTATAGCCAAAAACATTCAGTACTTC.

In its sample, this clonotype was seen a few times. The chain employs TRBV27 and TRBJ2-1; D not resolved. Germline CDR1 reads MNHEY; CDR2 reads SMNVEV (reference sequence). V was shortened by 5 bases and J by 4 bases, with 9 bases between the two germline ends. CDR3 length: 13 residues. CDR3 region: CASSPNRYNEQFF. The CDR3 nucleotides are TGTGCCAGCAGTCCCAACCGATACAATGAGCAGTTCTTC.

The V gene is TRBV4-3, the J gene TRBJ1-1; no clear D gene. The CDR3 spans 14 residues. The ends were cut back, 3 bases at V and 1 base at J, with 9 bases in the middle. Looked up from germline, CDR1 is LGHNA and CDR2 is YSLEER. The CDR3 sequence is CASSQHRGNTEAFF. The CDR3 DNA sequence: TGCGCCAGCAGCCAGCATCGGGGGAACACTGAAGCTTTCTTT.

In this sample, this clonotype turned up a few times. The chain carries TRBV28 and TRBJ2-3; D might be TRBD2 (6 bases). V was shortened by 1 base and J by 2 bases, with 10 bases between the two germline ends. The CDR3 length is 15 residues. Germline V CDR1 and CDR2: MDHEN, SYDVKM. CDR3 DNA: TGTGCCAGCAGTTTATTAGGCGGGAACACAGATACGCAGTATTTT. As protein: CASSLLGGNTDTQYF.

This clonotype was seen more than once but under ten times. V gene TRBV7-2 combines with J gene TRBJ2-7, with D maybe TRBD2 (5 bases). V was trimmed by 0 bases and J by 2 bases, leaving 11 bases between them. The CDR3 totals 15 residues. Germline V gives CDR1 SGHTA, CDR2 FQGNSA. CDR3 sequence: CASSLAATGAYEQYF. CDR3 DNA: TGTGCCAGCAGCTTAGCGGCTACCGGGGCCTACGAGCAGTACTTC.

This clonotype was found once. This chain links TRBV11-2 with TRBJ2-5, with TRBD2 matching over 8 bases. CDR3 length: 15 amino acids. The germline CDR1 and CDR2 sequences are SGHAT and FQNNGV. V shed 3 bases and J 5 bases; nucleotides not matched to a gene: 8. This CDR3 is CASSLAGGIAETQYF. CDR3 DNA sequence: TGTGCCAGCAGCTTGGCGGGGGGTATCGCGGAGACCCAGTACTTC.

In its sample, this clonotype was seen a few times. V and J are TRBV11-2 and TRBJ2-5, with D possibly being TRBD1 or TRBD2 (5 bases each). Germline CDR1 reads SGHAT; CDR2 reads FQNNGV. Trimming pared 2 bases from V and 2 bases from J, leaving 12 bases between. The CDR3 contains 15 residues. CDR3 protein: CASSLLGTAQETQYF. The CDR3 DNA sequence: TGTGCCAGCAGCTTATTGGGGACCGCTCAAGAGACCCAGTACTTC.

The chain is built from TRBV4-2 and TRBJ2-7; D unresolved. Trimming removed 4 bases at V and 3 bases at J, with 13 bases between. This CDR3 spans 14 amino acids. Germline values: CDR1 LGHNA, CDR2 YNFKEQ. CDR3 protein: CASSPPTLVYEQYF. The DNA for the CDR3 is TGTGCCAGCAGCCCGCCCACCTTGGTCTACGAGCAGTACTTC.

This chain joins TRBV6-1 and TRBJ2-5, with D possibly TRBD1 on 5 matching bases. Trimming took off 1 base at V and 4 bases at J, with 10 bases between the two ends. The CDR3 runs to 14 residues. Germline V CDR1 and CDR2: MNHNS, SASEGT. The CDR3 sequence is CASSEVRVGETQYF. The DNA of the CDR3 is TGTGCCAGCAGTGAAGTCAGGGTAGGAGAGACCCAGTACTTC.

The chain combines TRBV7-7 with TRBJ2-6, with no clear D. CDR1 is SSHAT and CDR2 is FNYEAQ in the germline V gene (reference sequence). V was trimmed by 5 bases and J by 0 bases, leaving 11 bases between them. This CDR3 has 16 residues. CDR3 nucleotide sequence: TGTGCCAGCAGCCCGTCTCCTCTCTCTGGGGCCAACGTCCTGACTTTC. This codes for CASSPSPLSGANVLTF.

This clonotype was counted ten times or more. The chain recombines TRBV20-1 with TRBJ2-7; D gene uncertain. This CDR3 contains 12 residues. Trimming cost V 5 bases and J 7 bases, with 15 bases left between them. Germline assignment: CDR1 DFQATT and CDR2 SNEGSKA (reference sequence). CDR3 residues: CSAAEWEGEQYF. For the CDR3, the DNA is TGCAGTGCTGCGGAATGGGAAGGGGAGCAGTACTTC.

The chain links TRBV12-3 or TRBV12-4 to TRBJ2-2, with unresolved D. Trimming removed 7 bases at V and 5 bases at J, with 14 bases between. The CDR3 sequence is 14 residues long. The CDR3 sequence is CASTPGVETGELFF. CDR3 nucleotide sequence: TGTGCCAGCACCCCGGGTGTGGAAACCGGGGAGCTGTTTTTT.

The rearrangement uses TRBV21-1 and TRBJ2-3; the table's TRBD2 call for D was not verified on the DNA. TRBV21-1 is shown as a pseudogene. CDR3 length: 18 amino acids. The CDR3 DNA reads TGTGCCAGCAGCAACCTAGCGGGAGCCCAGCGGGGCACAGATACGCAGTATTTT. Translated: CASSNLAGAQRGTDTQYF.

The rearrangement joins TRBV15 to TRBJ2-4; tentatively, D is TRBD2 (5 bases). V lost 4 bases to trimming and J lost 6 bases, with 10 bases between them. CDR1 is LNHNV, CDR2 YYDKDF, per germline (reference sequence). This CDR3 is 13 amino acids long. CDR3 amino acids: CATSTFGGNIQYF. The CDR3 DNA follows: TGTGCCACCAGCACTTTTGGAGGAAACATTCAGTACTTC.

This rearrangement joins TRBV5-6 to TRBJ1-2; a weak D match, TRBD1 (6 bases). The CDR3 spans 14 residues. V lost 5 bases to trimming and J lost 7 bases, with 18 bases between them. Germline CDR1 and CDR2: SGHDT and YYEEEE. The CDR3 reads CASSHRRGSGGYTF. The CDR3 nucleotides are TGTGCCAGCAGTCACCGAAGGGGGTCGGGTGGCTACACCTTC.

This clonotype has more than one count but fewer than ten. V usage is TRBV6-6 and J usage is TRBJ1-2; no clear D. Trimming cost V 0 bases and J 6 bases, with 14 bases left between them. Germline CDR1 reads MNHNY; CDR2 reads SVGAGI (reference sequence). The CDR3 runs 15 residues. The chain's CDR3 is CASSYSRGSENGYTF. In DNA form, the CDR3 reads TGTGCCAGCAGTTACTCGAGAGGAAGCGAGAATGGCTACACCTTC.

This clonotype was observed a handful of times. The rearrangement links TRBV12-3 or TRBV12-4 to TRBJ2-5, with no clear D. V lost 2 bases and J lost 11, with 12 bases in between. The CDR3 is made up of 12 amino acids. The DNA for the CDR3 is TGTGCCAGCAGTTTAAGTCGGGTTGAGCAGTACTTC. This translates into CASSLSRVEQYF.

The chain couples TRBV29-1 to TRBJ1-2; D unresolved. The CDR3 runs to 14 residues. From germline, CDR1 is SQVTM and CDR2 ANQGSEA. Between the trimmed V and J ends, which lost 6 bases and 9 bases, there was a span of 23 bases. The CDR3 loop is CSVPAWDREERYTF. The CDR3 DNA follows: TGCAGCGTCCCTGCATGGGATAGAGAAGAGCGCTACACCTTC.

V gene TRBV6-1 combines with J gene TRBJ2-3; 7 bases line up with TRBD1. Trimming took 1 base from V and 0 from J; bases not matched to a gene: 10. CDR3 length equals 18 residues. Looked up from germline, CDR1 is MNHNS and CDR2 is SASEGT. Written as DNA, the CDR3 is TGTGCCAGCAGTGAAGGGACAGGACGGCTGATCAGCACAGATACGCAGTATTTT. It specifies CASSEGTGRLISTDTQYF.

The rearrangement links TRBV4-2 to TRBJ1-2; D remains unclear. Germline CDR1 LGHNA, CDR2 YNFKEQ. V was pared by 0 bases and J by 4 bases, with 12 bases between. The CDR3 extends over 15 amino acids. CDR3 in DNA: TGTGCCAGCAGCCAAGATTCGAACGAGATCTATGGCTACACCTTC. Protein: CASSQDSNEIYGYTF.

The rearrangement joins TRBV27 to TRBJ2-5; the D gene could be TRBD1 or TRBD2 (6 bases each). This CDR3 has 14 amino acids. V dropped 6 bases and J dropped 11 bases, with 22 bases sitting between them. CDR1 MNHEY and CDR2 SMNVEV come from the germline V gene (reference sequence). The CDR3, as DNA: TGTGCCAGCAGCCGGGGGCAGACAAGCGGTGAGCAGTACTTC. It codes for CASSRGQTSGEQYF.

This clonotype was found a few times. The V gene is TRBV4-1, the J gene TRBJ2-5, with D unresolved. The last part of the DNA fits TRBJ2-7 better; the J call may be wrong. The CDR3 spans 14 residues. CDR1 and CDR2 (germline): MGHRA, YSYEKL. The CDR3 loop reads CASSRRTVGYEQYF. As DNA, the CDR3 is TGCGCCAGCAGCCGCCGGACGGTGGGTTACGAGCAGTACTTC.